The sequence of this TCR beta chain was determined in a study of cytomegalovirus exposure and HLA in healthy donors. Study results and limitations: Some segments of the V type, notably TRBV6-2 and TRBV6-3, were excluded as indistinguishable. Later examination showed HLA-associated TCR beta chains had greater clonal expansion than equally common others. Prior analysis indicated that the majority of TCR beta V segments exhibited productivity approximately 87% or approximately 30% of the time.

Worth noting for this clone: What it binds is unknown.

The V end was cut by 5 bases, the J end by 5 bases, with 7 bases between. Germline V CDR1 and CDR2: MNHNY, SVGAGI (reference sequence). This CDR3 is built from 11 residues. Researchers ran the PCR with 60 Vbeta and 13 Jbeta primers. The protocol was immunoSEQ multiplex PCR, while the TCRdb copy is restricted to in-frame clones and leaves out a portion. Among around 200,000 clones, approximately 79% were seen once, and the ten largest hold roughly 1.6%. This receptor was obtained from a woman between 18 and 30 years old in good health and CMV-seronegative. Material for sequencing was PBMCs. This sequence joins TRBV6-6 and TRBJ2-7; TRBD1 is a possible D gene (5 bases). This chain's CDR3 is CASSIRDEQYF. The CDR3 DNA follows: TGTGCCAGCAGTATCAGGGACGAGCAGTACTTC.